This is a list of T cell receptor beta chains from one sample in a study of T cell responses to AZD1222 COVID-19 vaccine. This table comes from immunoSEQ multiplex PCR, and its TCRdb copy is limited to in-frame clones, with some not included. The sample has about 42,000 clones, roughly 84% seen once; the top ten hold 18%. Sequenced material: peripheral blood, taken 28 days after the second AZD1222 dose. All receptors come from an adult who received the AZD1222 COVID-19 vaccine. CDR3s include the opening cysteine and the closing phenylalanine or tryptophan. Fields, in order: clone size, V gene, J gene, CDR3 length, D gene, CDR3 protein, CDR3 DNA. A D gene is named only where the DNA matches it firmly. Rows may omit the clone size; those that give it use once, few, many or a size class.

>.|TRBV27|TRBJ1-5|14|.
CASGDPSRNQPQHF
TGTGCCAGCGGAGACCCCTCTAGGAATCAGCCCCAGCATTTT
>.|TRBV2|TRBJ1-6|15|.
CAGGAQVMSISPLHF
TGTGCCGGAGGAGCACAGGTCATGAGCATTTCACCCCTCCACTTT
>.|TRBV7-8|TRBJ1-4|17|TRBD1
CASSLARNRGQGEKLFF
TGTGCCAGCAGCTTAGCGCGCAACAGGGGGCAGGGAGAAAAACTGTTTTTT
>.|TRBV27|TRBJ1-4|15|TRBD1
CASSSQGATNEKLFF
TGTGCCAGCAGTTCACAGGGGGCAACTAATGAAAAACTGTTTTTT
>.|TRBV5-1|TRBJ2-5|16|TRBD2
CASSLLRGGIQETQYF
TGCGCCAGCAGCTTGCTTCGCGGGGGGATTCAAGAGACCCAGTACTTC
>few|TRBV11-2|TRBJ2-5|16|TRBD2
CASSLEGLAGLETQYF
TGTGCCAGCAGCTTAGAGGGACTAGCGGGGCTGGAGACCCAGTACTTC
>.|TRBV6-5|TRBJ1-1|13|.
CASTPPATTEAFF
TGTGCCAGCACCCCCCCTGCCACGACTGAAGCTTTCTTT
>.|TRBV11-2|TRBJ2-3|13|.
CASSFPPADTQYF
TGTGCCAGCAGCTTCCCCCCCGCAGATACGCAGTATTTT
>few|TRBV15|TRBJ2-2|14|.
CATSRYRDTGELFF
TGTGCCACCAGCAGATACAGGGACACCGGGGAGCTGTTTTTT
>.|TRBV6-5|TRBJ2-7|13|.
CASSTGASYEQYF
TGTGCCAGCAGTACCGGGGCCTCCTACGAGCAGTACTTC
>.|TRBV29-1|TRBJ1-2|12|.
CSVVGGNYGYTF
TGCAGCGTTGTCGGGGGGAACTATGGCTACACCTTC
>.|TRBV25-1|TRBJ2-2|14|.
CASSEVGGRGELFF
TGTGCCAGCAGTGAAGTCGGGGGGCGCGGGGAGCTGTTTTTT
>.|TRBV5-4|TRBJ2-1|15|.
CASSPNWGTYNEQFF
TGTGCCAGCAGCCCTAATTGGGGGACCTACAATGAGCAGTTCTTC
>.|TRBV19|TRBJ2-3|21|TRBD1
CASSIFFHSGTGGSRTDTQYF
TGTGCCAGTAGTATATTTTTTCACTCCGGGACAGGGGGTTCTCGCACAGATACGCAGTATTTT
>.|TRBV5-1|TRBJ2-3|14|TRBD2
CASSSGTRGDTQYF
TGCGCCAGCAGCTCTGGGACTAGAGGAGATACGCAGTATTTT
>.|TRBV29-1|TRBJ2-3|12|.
CSGRPGTDTQYF
TGCAGCGGACGTCCGGGGACAGATACGCAGTATTTT
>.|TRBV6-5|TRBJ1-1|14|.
CASSYQGGWLAAFF
TGTGCCAGCAGTTACCAGGGAGGGTGGTTGGCAGCTTTCTTT
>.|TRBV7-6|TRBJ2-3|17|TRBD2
CASRISGGQGSTDTQYF
TGTGCCAGCAGGATTAGCGGGGGGCAGGGGAGCACAGATACGCAGTATTTT
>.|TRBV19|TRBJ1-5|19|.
CASSIRGLQGTIRNQPQHF
TGTGCCAGTAGTATTCGGGGCCTTCAGGGGACGATTCGCAATCAGCCCCAGCATTTT
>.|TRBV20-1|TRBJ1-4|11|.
CSASRSEKLFF
TGCAGTGCTAGCCGCTCTGAAAAACTGTTTTTT